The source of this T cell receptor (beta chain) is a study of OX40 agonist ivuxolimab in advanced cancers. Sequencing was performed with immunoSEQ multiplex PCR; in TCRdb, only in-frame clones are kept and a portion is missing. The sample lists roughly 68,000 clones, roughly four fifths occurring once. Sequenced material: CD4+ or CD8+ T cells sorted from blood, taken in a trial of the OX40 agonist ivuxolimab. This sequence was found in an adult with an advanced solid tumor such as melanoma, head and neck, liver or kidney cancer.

CDR3 region: CASRVRGVNQPQHF. As DNA, the CDR3 is TGTGCCAGTAGAGTAAGGGGCGTCAATCAGCCCCAGCATTTT. The V gene is TRBV19, the J gene TRBJ1-5; D might be TRBD1 (5 bases). Trimming removed 6 bases at V and 3 bases at J, with 12 bases between. Germline CDR1 LNHDA, CDR2 SQIVND (reference sequence). The CDR3 loop spans 14 amino acids.